This paragraph covers one T cell receptor (beta chain) sequence. Here immunoSEQ multiplex PCR was the method, and the copy in TCRdb shows in-frame clones only, minus some. The sample comprises 200,000 to 250,000 clones, 82% of which are singletons, and about 3.7% rests with the top ten. Cohort 3 donors were reported recovered after two negative PCRs, clearance, or symptom resolution. The data are from a study of blood T cell repertoires in COVID-19. This CDR3 spans 15 amino acids. Germline V gives CDR1 LNHDA, CDR2 SQIVND (reference sequence). The J segment lost 7 bases and the V segment lost 0 bases, leaving 3 bases of the junction unmatched.

The chain recombines TRBV19 with TRBJ1-6; TRBD1 matches 7 bases. The source material was PBMCs or T cells enriched from blood (not recorded which). The TCR sequence derives from a woman aged 60-75 years who had recovered from COVID-19. The CDR3 DNA sequence: TGTGCCAGTAGTATAGAGGGCAGGGGGAATTCACCCCTCCACTTT. This gives the protein CASSIEGRGNSPLHF.